The 26 T cell receptor beta chains below come from one sample, sequenced in a study of T cells in Graves' hyperthyroidism and ophthalmopathy. TCR beta CDR3 sequences were amplified from RNA transcripts. The HTBI primer set served for first-round RT-PCR of the TCR CDR3. TCRdb reanalysed the multiplex PCR reads using MiXCR and keeps one entry per CDR3 protein. The sample yields around 420,000 distinct CDR3 sequences, 15% to 18% seen once. Sequencing input: blood. These receptors were obtained from a young woman with Graves' hyperthyroidism.

This clonotype was counted ten times or more. The chain uses TRBV5-8 and TRBJ2-3; 12 bases agree with TRBD2. The V gene end was trimmed by 1 base and the J gene end by 5 bases; junction bases not matched to a gene: 8. CDR3 length: 17 amino acids. Looked up from germline, CDR1 is SGHTS and CDR2 is YDEGEE. Here the CDR3 reads CASSLLNLAGGVDTQYF. CDR3 bases: TGTGCCAGCAGCTTGCTCAACCTAGCGGGAGGGGTAGATACGCAGTATTTT.

The CDR3 protein is CSVPAGNTIYF. The CDR3 DNA is TGCAGCGTACCTGCTGGAAACACCATATATTTT. The V gene is TRBV29-1, the J gene TRBJ1-3; D remains ambiguous. Trimming pared 6 bases from V and 2 bases from J, leaving 5 bases between. CDR3 length: 11 residues. Germline V gives CDR1 SQVTM, CDR2 ANQGSEA.

The V gene is TRBV14, the J gene TRBJ1-4, with 9 bases aligning to TRBD1. The V and J ends lost 2 bases and 8 bases, in that order; junction bases with no gene match: 12. The germline V gene encodes CDR1 SGHDN and CDR2 FVKESK. This CDR3 spans 17 amino acids. Written as DNA, the CDR3 is TGTGCCAGCAGCCAATGGACAGGGGCTGGTCTACGAGAAAAACTGTTTTTT. Its protein is CASSQWTGAGLREKLFF.

At least ten counts were recorded for this clonotype. This CDR3 is CASTGGKYEQYF. The CDR3 DNA follows: TGTGCCAGCACAGGGGGAAAGTACGAGCAGTACTTC. The chain recombines TRBV2 with TRBJ2-7; 7 positions agree with TRBD1. The CDR3 is 12 residues long. V trimming: 7 bases; J trimming: 4 bases; junction bases outside the gene matches: 4. The germline gives CDR1 SNHLY, CDR2 FYNNEI.

This clonotype was picked up many times. One base away lies a much larger clone, so this may be a sequencing read error. The chain employs TRBV6-2 or TRBV6-3 and TRBJ2-3; the D is unclear. The V end lost 4 bases, the J end lost 2 bases, and 4 bases lay between the germline ends. Germline V gene lookup returns CDR1 MNHEY and CDR2 SVGEGT. This CDR3 has 12 residues. CDR3 bases: TGTGCCAGCAGTTGGTACACAGATACGCAGTATTTT. Protein: CASSWYTDTQYF.

The sample holds many counts of this clonotype. For the CDR3, the DNA is TGTGCCAGCAGTTTAGAGGCAGGGGCGAATTCACCCCTCCACTTT. Translation: CASSLEAGANSPLHF. The rearrangement joins TRBV12-3 or TRBV12-4 to TRBJ1-6, with D possibly TRBD1 on 6 matching bases. Trimming took 1 base from V and 7 from J, leaving 11 bases between them. This CDR3 has 15 amino acids.

This clonotype has ten or more counts. The chain links TRBV12-3 or TRBV12-4 to TRBJ2-7; a weak D match, TRBD2 (6 bases). CDR3 size: 14 residues. Trimming took off 3 bases at V and 1 base at J, with 10 bases between the two ends. The CDR3 bases are TGTGCCAGCAGTTTGTTGCGGGGTTCCTACGAGCAGTACTTC. Residues: CASSLLRGSYEQYF.

The CDR3 region is CASSPGTSGRYEQFF. The CDR3 nucleotides are TGTGCCAGCAGTCCCGGGACTAGCGGGAGGTATGAGCAGTTCTTC. The chain combines TRBV12-3 or TRBV12-4 with TRBJ2-1, with 15 positions matching TRBD2. J gave up 8 bases and V 5 bases, and 4 bases lay outside the gene matches. This CDR3 comprises 15 residues.

This clonotype was observed at least ten times. The rearrangement joins TRBV5-1 to TRBJ2-5; D call uncertain. This CDR3 region has 15 residues. In germline, CDR1 is SGHRS, CDR2 YFSETQ. Trimming removed 4 bases at V and 1 base at J, with 14 bases between. The CDR3 DNA reads TGCGCCAGCAGCAACGTGGACGGTCCCCAAGAGACCCAGTACTTC. Its translation is CASSNVDGPQETQYF.

This clonotype was found many times. The rearrangement joins TRBV6-5 to TRBJ2-7; TRBD1 matches at 7 bases. The CDR3 spans 15 residues. Germline V gene lookup returns CDR1 MNHEY and CDR2 SVGAGI. V dropped 2 bases and J dropped 3; count of bases not matched to a gene: 7. The CDR3, as DNA: TGTGCCAGCAGTTACGAGAGAGCAGGGGGCTACGAGCAGTACTTC. Translated: CASSYERAGGYEQYF.

This clonotype has a count of ten or more. This chain joins TRBV10-3 and TRBJ2-1; TRBD2 matches 7 bases. This CDR3 comprises 14 residues. Germline V gene lookup returns CDR1 ENHRY and CDR2 SYGVKD. The V gene end was trimmed by 8 bases and the J gene end by 3 bases; junction bases not matched to a gene: 7. DNA of the CDR3: TGTGCCATCGCGGCGGGAGAGGGCTACAATGAGCAGTTCTTC. It yields the protein CAIAAGEGYNEQFF.

This clonotype has ten or more counts. This CDR3 reads CASSVEGKNTEAFF. The CDR3 nucleotides are TGTGCCAGCAGCGTAGAAGGAAAGAACACTGAAGCTTTCTTT. V usage is TRBV9 and J usage is TRBJ1-1, with D unresolved. Between the trimmed V and J ends, which lost 0 bases and 1 base, there was a span of 7 bases. Germline CDR1 is SGDLS and CDR2 is YYNGEE. This CDR3 has 14 residues.

This clonotype was recorded at least ten times. The chain is built from TRBV20-1 and TRBJ2-1, with 11 bases identical to TRBD2. With V trimmed by 0 bases and J by 2 bases, 9 bases remained unmatched. The germline gives CDR1 DFQATT, CDR2 SNEGSKA (reference sequence). The CDR3 runs to 18 residues. DNA of the CDR3: TGCAGTGCTAGAGATCAGGCTAGCGGGGGGTTGACCTACAATGAGCAGTTCTTC. This encodes CSARDQASGGLTYNEQFF.

This clonotype was counted a few times. The CDR3 DNA is TGTGCCAGCAGCCAAGGATTTGAAGCTTTCTTT. This translates into CASSQGFEAFF. V is TRBV5-6 and J is TRBJ1-1; D call uncertain. Germline V CDR1 and CDR2: SGHDT, YYEEEE. Trimming took off 4 bases at V and 7 bases at J, with 8 bases between the two ends. This CDR3 is built from 11 residues.

This chain joins TRBV6-1 and TRBJ2-3; D gene ambiguous. V was cut by 4 bases and J by 0 bases, with 11 bases left in between. Germline CDR1 is MNHNS and CDR2 is SASEGT. The CDR3 consists of 15 residues. The CDR3 DNA reads TGTGCCAGCAGTGTTTTAGAAGGAAGCACAGATACGCAGTATTTT. Its protein product is CASSVLEGSTDTQYF.

The count of this clonotype is one. The chain combines TRBV6-1 with TRBJ2-2, with D perhaps being TRBD1 or TRBD2 (5 bases each). Trimming pared 7 bases from V and 12 bases from J, leaving 15 bases between. Germline CDR1 reads MNHNS; CDR2 reads SASEGT. This CDR3 comprises 12 residues. This CDR3 is CASTTDQGQLFF. The CDR3 nucleotides read TGTGCCAGCACCACGGATCAGGGACAGCTGTTTTTT.

This clonotype came up a few times. V usage is TRBV30 and J usage is TRBJ2-3, with 15 bases lining up with TRBD2. V trimming: 3 bases; J trimming: 4 bases; junction bases outside the gene matches: 5. This CDR3 comprises 16 residues. Germline CDR1 is GTSNPN and CDR2 is SVGIG (reference sequence). CDR3 sequence reads: CAWSSGTSGGSDTQYF. The CDR3 DNA reads as TGTGCCTGGAGCTCCGGGACTAGCGGGGGGTCAGATACGCAGTATTTT.

This clonotype was found a few times. This may come from a read error, since a much larger clone is one base off. The V and J genes are TRBV2 and TRBJ2-3, with 9 bases that match TRBD2. CDR1 and CDR2 (germline): SNHLY, FYNNEI. This CDR3 has 14 residues. CDR3 in DNA: TGTGCCAGCAGTCCCGGGACTAGCACAGATATGCAGTATTTT. Translation: CASSPGTSTDMQYF.

This clonotype has at least ten counts. The chain recombines TRBV12-3 or TRBV12-4 with TRBJ2-7; 9 bases fit TRBD2. The length of the CDR3 is 13 residues. With V trimmed by 2 bases and J by 4 bases, 0 bases remained unmatched. The CDR3, as DNA: TGTGCCAGCAGTTTAAGCGGGAGGTACGAGCAGTACTTC. Translating gives CASSLSGRYEQYF.

Details on this clonotype: At one end the junction does not follow the germline gene, possibly because of a read error. The chain recombines TRBV19 with TRBJ2-1; 9 nucleotides agree with TRBD2. This CDR3 region has 15 residues. Germline V gives CDR1 LNHDA, CDR2 SQIVND (reference sequence). The CDR3 DNA sequence: TGTGCCAGTAGTATGACTAGCGGCGGATACAATGAGCAGCTCTTC. Its translation is CASSMTSGGYNEQLF. The full variable domain, its missing parts supplied by reference TRBV19 and TRBJ2-1, is DGGITQSPKYLFRKEGQNVTLSCEQNLNHDAMYWYRQDPGQGLRLIYYSQIVNDFQKGDIAEGYSVSREKKESFPLTVTSAQKNPTAFYLCASSMTSGGYNEQLFGPGTRLTVL.

This clonotype appeared many times. The chain is built from TRBV10-3 and TRBJ2-7; 10 bases fit TRBD1. Looked up from germline, CDR1 is ENHRY and CDR2 is SYGVKD. With 4 bases clipped from V and 2 bases from J, the junction kept 2 bases outside the gene matches. The CDR3 is 14 residues long. DNA of the CDR3: TGTGCCATCAGTGGGGACAGGGGAACCTACGAGCAGTACTTC. Protein product: CAISGDRGTYEQYF.

With regard to this clonotype: A read error may be the cause here, since a much bigger clone is one base away. The chain carries TRBV27 and TRBJ1-5, with 8 positions matching TRBD1. The CDR3 is 15 amino acids. CDR1 is MNHEY and CDR2 is SMNVEV in the germline V gene (reference sequence). The J segment lost 7 bases and the V segment lost 5 bases, leaving 10 bases of the junction unmatched. In DNA form, the CDR3 reads TGTGCCAGCAGTGAGCCGGACAGGACAGGGCAGCCCCAGCATTTT. This codes for CASSEPDRTGQPQHF.

This clonotype was counted ten times or more. The V and J genes are TRBV7-2 and TRBJ2-2, with D perhaps TRBD2 (5 bases). V lost 2 bases, J lost 1 base, and 8 bases lay in between. Germline loops: CDR1 SGHTA, CDR2 FQGNSA. CDR3 length: 15 amino acids. CDR3: CASSLRGQNTGELFF. CDR3 DNA sequence: TGTGCCAGCAGCTTACGAGGGCAGAACACCGGGGAGCTGTTTTTT.

The chain links TRBV11-2 to TRBJ2-5, with 9 bases lining up with TRBD1. Germline loops: CDR1 SGHAT, CDR2 FQNNGV. Unmatched junction bases numbered 2, after V lost 3 bases and J lost 3 bases. The CDR3 is 14 residues long. The CDR3 protein is CASSFTGGKETQYF. The CDR3 bases are TGTGCCAGCAGCTTCACAGGGGGCAAAGAGACCCAGTACTTC.

The genes are TRBV19 and TRBJ1-6; 8 bases agree with TRBD1. The CDR3 totals 16 residues. V trimming: 4 bases; J trimming: 2 bases; junction bases outside the gene matches: 4. The germline V gene encodes CDR1 LNHDA and CDR2 SQIVND (reference sequence). The CDR3 is CASSTSGGAYNSPLHF. The CDR3 nucleotides are TGTGCCAGTAGTACATCAGGGGGCGCCTATAATTCACCCCTCCACTTT.

This clonotype was detected ten times or more. The chain combines TRBV5-1 with TRBJ2-3; D may be TRBD2 (5 bases). With 4 bases removed from V and 9 bases from J, the gap between germline ends came to 9 bases. CDR3 length: 11 residues. Germline CDR1 SGHRS, CDR2 YFSETQ. CDR3 amino acids: CASSLRGTQYF. The CDR3 coding sequence is TGCGCCAGCAGCCTGAGAGGGACGCAGTATTTT.